This TCR beta chain was profiled in a study of CD8 T cells in ankylosing spondylitis. Findings and caveats of the study: A motif of under 10 highly homologous TCR beta variants was seen as apparently characteristic of ankylosing spondylitis blood.

TCRdb ran MiXCR on the 5' RACE reads and lists one entry per CDR3 protein. Of 200,000 to 250,000 distinct CDR3 sequences detected, around 24% appear once; the ten largest clones hold about 6.9%. This CDR3 has 11 residues. Germline loops: CDR1 DFQATT, CDR2 SNEGSKA (reference sequence). V was cut by 3 bases and J by 5 bases, with 7 bases left in between. Many counts were recorded for this clonotype. Its antigen is currently unknown. This chain links TRBV20-1 with TRBJ2-5; D remains ambiguous. Material for sequencing was blood, either unsorted or a sorted T cell fraction (not recorded which). This sequence originates from a male donor with ankylosing spondylitis or in good health (not recorded which). In DNA, the CDR3 is TGCAGTGCTAGTCCTGGGGAGACCCAGTACTTC. Translating it yields CSASPGETQYF.